These T cell receptor beta chains were read from a single sample in a study of blood T cells in healthy people across ages. From the 5' RACE reads, TCRdb called clonotypes with MiXCR, one entry per CDR3 protein. The data show some 1.8 million distinct CDR3 sequences, about two fifths seen once. The specimen sequenced was blood. These receptors were collected from a human donor in good health. CDR3s include the opening cysteine and the closing phenylalanine or tryptophan. A D gene is named only where the DNA matches it firmly. Size is stated for part of the rows, as once, few or many counts, or as a class when the clone is expanded.

clone_size: .
v_call: TRBV19
j_call: TRBJ2-7
d_call: .
cdr3_aa: CASSIDHGGLSYEQYF
cdr3_nt: TGTGCCAGTAGTATAGATCATGGGGGACTCTCCTACGAGCAGTACTTC

clone_size: once
v_call: TRBV2
j_call: TRBJ2-5
d_call: .
cdr3_aa: CASTLADSYNEQYF
cdr3_nt: TGTGCCAGCACTTTAGCGGATTCCTACAATGAGCAGTACTTC

clone_size: many
v_call: TRBV5-1
j_call: TRBJ1-1
d_call: .
cdr3_aa: CASSLLQGNTEAFF
cdr3_nt: TGTGCCAGCAGCTTACTCCAAGGGAACACTGAAGCTTTCTTT

clone_size: few
v_call: TRBV6-2/TRBV6-3
j_call: TRBJ1-2
d_call: .
cdr3_aa: CASSYRTANYGYTF
cdr3_nt: TGTGCCAGCAGTTATCGGACAGCTAACTATGGCTACACCTTC

clone_size: .
v_call: TRBV4-3
j_call: TRBJ2-3
d_call: TRBD2
cdr3_aa: CASSQDVAAGGEDTQYF
cdr3_nt: TGCGCCAGCAGCCAAGATGTTGCGGCGGGGGGCGAGGATACGCAGTATTTT

clone_size: .
v_call: TRBV2
j_call: TRBJ1-3
d_call: .
cdr3_aa: CASSKDMGNTIYF
cdr3_nt: TGTGCCAGCAGTAAGGACATGGGAAACACCATATATTTT

clone_size: .
v_call: TRBV12-3/TRBV12-4
j_call: TRBJ2-5
d_call: .
cdr3_aa: CASSPTEFQETQYF
cdr3_nt: TGTGCCAGCAGTCCTACAGAATTCCAAGAGACCCAGTACTTC

clone_size: once
v_call: TRBV7-2
j_call: TRBJ1-1
d_call: TRBD1
cdr3_aa: CASTPWEGAPEAFF
cdr3_nt: TGTGCCAGCACCCCTTGGGAGGGGGCGCCTGAAGCTTTCTTT

clone_size: .
v_call: TRBV4-2
j_call: TRBJ1-1
d_call: .
cdr3_aa: CASSQVEWKNTEAFF
cdr3_nt: TGTGCCAGCAGCCAAGTGGAGTGGAAGAACACTGAAGCTTTCTTT

clone_size: .
v_call: TRBV7-2
j_call: TRBJ2-3
d_call: .
cdr3_aa: CASSRDGRDTQYF
cdr3_nt: TGTGCCAGCAGTCGGGACGGACGAGATACGCAGTATTTT

clone_size: .
v_call: TRBV9
j_call: TRBJ2-1
d_call: .
cdr3_aa: CASSVQGSSSYNEQFF
cdr3_nt: TGTGCCAGCAGCGTACAGGGTTCTAGCTCCTACAATGAGCAGTTCTTC

clone_size: .
v_call: TRBV11-2
j_call: TRBJ1-6
d_call: .
cdr3_aa: CASSLGAGDFYNSPLHF
cdr3_nt: TGTGCCAGCAGCTTAGGTGCAGGGGATTTCTATAATTCACCCCTCCACTTT

clone_size: .
v_call: TRBV20-1
j_call: TRBJ2-5
d_call: TRBD2
cdr3_aa: CSAVAGLAGGPQETQYF
cdr3_nt: TGCAGTGCTGTCGCAGGACTAGCGGGGGGGCCCCAAGAGACCCAGTACTTC

clone_size: once
v_call: TRBV9
j_call: TRBJ1-1
d_call: .
cdr3_aa: CASSAAPNTEAFF
cdr3_nt: TGTGCCAGCAGCGCCGCACCGAACACTGAAGCTTTCTTT

clone_size: few
v_call: TRBV6-2/TRBV6-3
j_call: TRBJ2-1
d_call: .
cdr3_aa: CASSFSIWQFF
cdr3_nt: TGTGCCAGCAGTTTCAGTATTTGGCAGTTCTTC

clone_size: .
v_call: TRBV7-2
j_call: TRBJ2-7
d_call: TRBD1
cdr3_aa: CASSLIRTGKFEQYF
cdr3_nt: TGTGCCAGCAGCTTAATCCGGACAGGGAAATTCGAGCAGTACTTC

clone_size: many
v_call: TRBV2
j_call: TRBJ1-2
d_call: .
cdr3_aa: CASRDSHGYTF
cdr3_nt: TGTGCCAGCAGGGACAGTCATGGCTACACCTTC

clone_size: .
v_call: TRBV5-6
j_call: TRBJ2-3
d_call: TRBD1
cdr3_aa: CASSLDRGTYTDTQYF
cdr3_nt: TGCGCCAGCAGCTTGGACAGGGGGACCTACACAGATACGCAGTATTTT

clone_size: few
v_call: TRBV11-1
j_call: TRBJ2-1
d_call: .
cdr3_aa: CASSLDVREPSSYNEQFF
cdr3_nt: TGTGCCAGCAGCTTAGATGTTCGGGAACCGAGCTCCTACAATGAGCAGTTCTTC

clone_size: .
v_call: TRBV7-2
j_call: TRBJ1-4
d_call: .
cdr3_aa: CASSFDGNNEKLFF
cdr3_nt: TGTGCCAGCAGCTTCGACGGAAATAATGAAAAACTGTTTTTT

clone_size: few
v_call: TRBV20-1
j_call: TRBJ2-3
d_call: TRBD1
cdr3_aa: CSAIKGTGSADTQYF
cdr3_nt: TGCAGTGCTATAAAGGGGACAGGGTCCGCAGATACGCAGTATTTT

clone_size: .
v_call: TRBV29-1
j_call: TRBJ2-4
d_call: TRBD1
cdr3_aa: CSVGQGAYGQYF
cdr3_nt: TGCAGCGTGGGACAGGGGGCCTACGGGCAGTACTTC

clone_size: .
v_call: TRBV29-1
j_call: TRBJ1-2
d_call: TRBD1
cdr3_aa: CSVEDQLGQNYGYTF
cdr3_nt: TGCAGCGTTGAAGATCAGCTGGGACAGAACTATGGCTACACCTTC

clone_size: .
v_call: TRBV12-3/TRBV12-4
j_call: TRBJ1-6
d_call: .
cdr3_aa: CASSFQGQTSPLHF
cdr3_nt: TGTGCCAGCAGTTTTCAGGGTCAAACTTCACCCCTCCACTTT

clone_size: .
v_call: TRBV7-3
j_call: TRBJ1-1
d_call: .
cdr3_aa: CASSLKGRDSKAFF
cdr3_nt: TGTGCCAGCAGCTTAAAGGGGCGGGACTCTAAAGCTTTCTTT

clone_size: .
v_call: TRBV12-3/TRBV12-4
j_call: TRBJ2-1
d_call: TRBD1
cdr3_aa: CASKRRAGGNEQFF
cdr3_nt: TGTGCCAGCAAACGCAGAGCAGGGGGCAATGAGCAGTTCTTC

clone_size: .
v_call: TRBV20-1
j_call: TRBJ2-1
d_call: TRBD2
cdr3_aa: CSARPPHLAGGLNEQFF
cdr3_nt: TGCAGTGCTCGCCCCCCGCACCTAGCGGGGGGGCTGAATGAGCAGTTCTTC

clone_size: .
v_call: TRBV20-1
j_call: TRBJ2-7
d_call: .
cdr3_aa: CSASSVSYEQYF
cdr3_nt: TGCAGTGCTAGTTCAGTCAGCTACGAGCAGTACTTC

clone_size: few
v_call: TRBV27
j_call: TRBJ2-5
d_call: .
cdr3_aa: CASSLIGPGEETQYF
cdr3_nt: TGTGCCAGCAGTTTAATCGGCCCGGGAGAAGAGACCCAGTACTTC

clone_size: .
v_call: TRBV6-6
j_call: TRBJ2-1
d_call: .
cdr3_aa: CASSYSLTTNEQFF
cdr3_nt: TGTGCCAGCAGTTACTCGTTGACAACGAATGAGCAGTTCTTC

clone_size: .
v_call: TRBV15
j_call: TRBJ2-5
d_call: .
cdr3_aa: CATSRPDGETQYF
cdr3_nt: TGTGCCACCAGCAGACCAGACGGAGAGACCCAGTACTTC

clone_size: .
v_call: TRBV27
j_call: TRBJ2-5
d_call: .
cdr3_aa: CASSRKQGRETQYF
cdr3_nt: TGTGCCAGCAGTCGCAAACAGGGGAGGGAGACCCAGTACTTC

clone_size: .
v_call: TRBV29-1
j_call: TRBJ1-3
d_call: .
cdr3_aa: CSVSRVSGNTIYF
cdr3_nt: TGCAGCGTTTCAAGGGTTTCTGGAAACACCATATATTTT

clone_size: .
v_call: TRBV28
j_call: TRBJ1-2
d_call: .
cdr3_aa: CASKEGVDGYTF
cdr3_nt: TGTGCCAGCAAGGAGGGTGTTGATGGCTACACCTTC

clone_size: .
v_call: TRBV7-9
j_call: TRBJ1-1
d_call: .
cdr3_aa: CASSPGLYLGGTEAFF
cdr3_nt: TGTGCCAGCAGCCCAGGACTGTACCTGGGGGGCACTGAAGCTTTCTTT

clone_size: few
v_call: TRBV2
j_call: TRBJ2-7
d_call: TRBD2
cdr3_aa: CARLGLAGSDEQYF
cdr3_nt: TGTGCCAGGTTAGGACTAGCGGGGAGCGACGAGCAGTACTTC

clone_size: .
v_call: TRBV4-1
j_call: TRBJ1-4
d_call: .
cdr3_aa: CASSQFPGEKRFF
cdr3_nt: TGCGCCAGCAGCCAGTTCCCTGGAGAAAAACGGTTTTTT

clone_size: few
v_call: TRBV9
j_call: TRBJ2-1
d_call: .
cdr3_aa: CASSVSPDFENEQFF
cdr3_nt: TGTGCCAGCAGCGTATCCCCGGATTTTGAAAATGAGCAGTTCTTC

clone_size: .
v_call: TRBV11-2
j_call: TRBJ1-2
d_call: .
cdr3_aa: CASRPLRRKEGYTF
cdr3_nt: TGTGCCAGCAGACCCCTCCGGCGGAAGGAGGGCTACACCTTC

clone_size: .
v_call: TRBV7-2
j_call: TRBJ1-5
d_call: .
cdr3_aa: CASSSNPVTNQPQHF
cdr3_nt: TGTGCCAGCAGTTCCAATCCGGTGACCAATCAGCCCCAGCATTTT

clone_size: .
v_call: TRBV5-1
j_call: TRBJ2-1
d_call: TRBD2
cdr3_aa: CASSLVLAGETEQFF
cdr3_nt: TGCGCCAGCAGCTTGGTCCTAGCGGGGGAAACAGAGCAGTTCTTC

clone_size: .
v_call: TRBV7-9
j_call: TRBJ2-6
d_call: .
cdr3_aa: CASSFSISGASVLTF
cdr3_nt: TGTGCCAGCAGCTTCTCGATCTCTGGGGCCAGCGTCCTGACTTTC

clone_size: .
v_call: TRBV7-2
j_call: TRBJ2-7
d_call: .
cdr3_aa: CAGSSRGFRGEQYF
cdr3_nt: TGTGCCGGCAGCTCCCGGGGTTTTCGGGGCGAGCAGTACTTC

clone_size: .
v_call: TRBV4-2
j_call: TRBJ2-7
d_call: TRBD2
cdr3_aa: CASSQGGGFYEQYF
cdr3_nt: TGTGCCAGCAGCCAAGGCGGGGGGTTCTACGAGCAGTACTTC

clone_size: many
v_call: TRBV5-1
j_call: TRBJ2-7
d_call: TRBD1
cdr3_aa: CASSFTGDYEQYF
cdr3_nt: TGCGCCAGCAGCTTTACAGGGGACTACGAGCAGTACTTC

clone_size: .
v_call: TRBV9
j_call: TRBJ2-7
d_call: .
cdr3_aa: CASSVATMTYEQYF
cdr3_nt: TGTGCCAGCAGCGTAGCTACTATGACCTACGAGCAGTACTTC

clone_size: few
v_call: TRBV28
j_call: TRBJ1-6
d_call: .
cdr3_aa: CASSFYIDNSPLHF
cdr3_nt: TGTGCCAGCAGTTTTTATATCGATAATTCACCCCTCCACTTT

clone_size: .
v_call: TRBV4-1
j_call: TRBJ1-6
d_call: .
cdr3_aa: CASSGIKGGSPLHF
cdr3_nt: TGCGCCAGCAGTGGAATTAAAGGCGGATCACCCCTCCACTTT

clone_size: .
v_call: TRBV13
j_call: TRBJ1-2
d_call: .
cdr3_aa: CASSWALGGYTF
cdr3_nt: TGTGCCAGCAGCTGGGCCCTGGGCGGCTACACCTTC

clone_size: once
v_call: TRBV20-1
j_call: TRBJ2-2
d_call: .
cdr3_aa: CSALQRPGELFF
cdr3_nt: TGCAGTGCTTTGCAGAGACCCGGGGAGCTGTTTTTT

clone_size: .
v_call: TRBV5-1
j_call: TRBJ2-1
d_call: TRBD2
cdr3_aa: CASSPASGGVNEQFF
cdr3_nt: TGCGCCAGCAGCCCGGCTAGCGGGGGGGTCAATGAGCAGTTCTTC

clone_size: .
v_call: TRBV5-6
j_call: TRBJ2-2
d_call: .
cdr3_aa: CASSLEWDTGELFF
cdr3_nt: TGTGCCAGCAGCTTGGAATGGGACACCGGGGAGCTGTTTTTT

clone_size: .
v_call: TRBV2
j_call: TRBJ1-1
d_call: .
cdr3_aa: CASKVSEAFF
cdr3_nt: TGTGCCAGCAAGGTCTCTGAAGCTTTCTTT

clone_size: .
v_call: TRBV29-1
j_call: TRBJ1-1
d_call: .
cdr3_aa: CSATQGPNTEAFF
cdr3_nt: TGCAGCGCCACACAGGGACCGAACACTGAAGCTTTCTTT

clone_size: .
v_call: TRBV20-1
j_call: TRBJ1-4
d_call: TRBD1
cdr3_aa: CSAWAGTGDEKLFF
cdr3_nt: TGCAGTGCTTGGGCCGGGACAGGGGACGAAAAACTGTTTTTT

clone_size: .
v_call: TRBV4-3
j_call: TRBJ2-2
d_call: .
cdr3_aa: CASSQDYRVDTGELFF
cdr3_nt: TGCGCCAGCAGCCAAGATTACAGGGTGGACACCGGGGAGCTGTTTTTT

clone_size: .
v_call: TRBV7-2
j_call: TRBJ2-1
d_call: TRBD2
cdr3_aa: CASSRTSGTYDEQFF
cdr3_nt: TGTGCCAGCAGCCGGACTAGCGGAACATACGATGAGCAGTTCTTC